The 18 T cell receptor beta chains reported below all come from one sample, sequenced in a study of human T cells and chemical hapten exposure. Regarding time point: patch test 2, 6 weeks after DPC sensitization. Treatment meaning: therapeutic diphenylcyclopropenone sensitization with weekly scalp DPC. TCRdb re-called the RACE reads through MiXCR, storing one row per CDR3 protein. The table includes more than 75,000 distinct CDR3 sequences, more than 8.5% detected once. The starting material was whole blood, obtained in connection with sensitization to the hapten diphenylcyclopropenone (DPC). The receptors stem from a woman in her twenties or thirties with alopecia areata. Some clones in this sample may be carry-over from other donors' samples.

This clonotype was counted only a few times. The CDR3, as DNA: TGCAGCGTTGAACTCGCGGCCTACAATGAGCAGTTCTTC. Protein: CSVELAAYNEQFF. The chain couples TRBV29-1 to TRBJ2-1; D unresolved. The CDR3 extends over 13 amino acids. The germline CDR1 and CDR2 sequences are SQVTM and ANQGSEA. V lost 2 bases to trimming and J lost 2 bases, with 7 bases between them.

The CDR3 bases are TGTGCCAGCAGCCAGGGACGGCGCACAGATACGCAGTATTTT. Protein: CASSQGRRTDTQYF. This chain uses TRBV7-9 with TRBJ2-3, with D perhaps given as TRBD1 or TRBD2 (5 bases each). This CDR3 region has 14 residues. Germline V lookup: CDR1 SEHNR, CDR2 FQNEAQ (reference sequence). V dropped 5 bases and J dropped 1 base, with 10 bases sitting between them.

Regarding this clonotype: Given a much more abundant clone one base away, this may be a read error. The CDR3 region is CASSRRDRADEQLF. The CDR3 bases are TGTGCCAGCAGCCGCCGGGACAGGGCGGATGAGCAGCTCTTC. V gene TRBV7-2 combines with J gene TRBJ2-1; 9 nucleotides line up with TRBD1. CDR1 SGHTA and CDR2 FQGNSA come from the germline V gene. The CDR3 sequence is 14 residues long.

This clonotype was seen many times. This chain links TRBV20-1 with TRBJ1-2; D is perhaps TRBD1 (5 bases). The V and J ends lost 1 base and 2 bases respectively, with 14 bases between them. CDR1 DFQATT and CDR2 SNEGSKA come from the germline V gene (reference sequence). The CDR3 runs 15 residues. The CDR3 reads CSARAAGLKNYGYTF. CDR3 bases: TGCAGTGCTAGAGCGGCGGGACTTAAGAACTATGGCTACACCTTC.

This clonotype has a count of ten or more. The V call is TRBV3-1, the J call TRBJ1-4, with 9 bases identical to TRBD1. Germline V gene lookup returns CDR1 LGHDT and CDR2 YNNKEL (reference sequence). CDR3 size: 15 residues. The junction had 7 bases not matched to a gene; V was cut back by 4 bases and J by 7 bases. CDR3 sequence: CASSRTGGGGEKLFF. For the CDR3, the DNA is TGTGCCAGCAGCCGTACAGGGGGCGGAGGTGAAAAACTGTTTTTT.

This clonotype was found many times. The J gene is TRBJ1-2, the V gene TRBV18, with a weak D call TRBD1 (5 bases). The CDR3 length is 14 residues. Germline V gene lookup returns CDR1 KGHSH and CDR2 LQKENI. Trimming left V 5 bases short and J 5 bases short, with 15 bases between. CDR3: CASSMTEQRYGYTF. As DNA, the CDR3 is TGTGCCAGCTCAATGACAGAACAAAGATATGGCTACACCTTC.

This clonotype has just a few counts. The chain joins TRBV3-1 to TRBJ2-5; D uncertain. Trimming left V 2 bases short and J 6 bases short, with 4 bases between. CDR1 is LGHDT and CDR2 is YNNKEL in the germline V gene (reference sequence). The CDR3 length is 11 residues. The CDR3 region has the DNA TGTGCCAGCAGCCAAATCCAGACCCAGTACTTC. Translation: CASSQIQTQYF.

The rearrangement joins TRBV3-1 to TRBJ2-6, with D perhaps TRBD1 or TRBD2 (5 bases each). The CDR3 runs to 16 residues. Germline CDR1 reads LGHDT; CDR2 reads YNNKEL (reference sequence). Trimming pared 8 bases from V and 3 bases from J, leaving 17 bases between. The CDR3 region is CASSKGSVGGANVLTF. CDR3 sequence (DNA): TGTGCCAGCTCTAAGGGGAGCGTGGGTGGGGCCAACGTCCTGACTTTC. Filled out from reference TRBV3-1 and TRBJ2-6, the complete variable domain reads DTAVSQTPKYLVTQMGNDKSIKCEQNLGHDTMYWYKQDSKKFLKIMFSYNNKELIINETVPNRFSPKSPDKAHLNLHINSLELGDSAVYFCASSKGSVGGANVLTFGAGSRLTVL.

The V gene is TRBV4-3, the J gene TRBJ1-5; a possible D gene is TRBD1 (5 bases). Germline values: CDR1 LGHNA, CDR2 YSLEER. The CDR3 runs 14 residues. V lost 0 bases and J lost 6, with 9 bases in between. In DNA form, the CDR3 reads TGCGCCAGCAGCCAAGACAGGGCGGGTCAGCCCCAGCATTTT. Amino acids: CASSQDRAGQPQHF.

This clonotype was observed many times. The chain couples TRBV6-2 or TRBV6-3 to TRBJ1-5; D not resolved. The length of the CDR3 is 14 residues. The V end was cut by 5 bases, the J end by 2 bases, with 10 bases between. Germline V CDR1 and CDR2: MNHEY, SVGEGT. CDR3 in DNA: TGTGCCAGCAGTCGAACGGGCGGCAATCAGCCCCAGCATTTT. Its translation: CASSRTGGNQPQHF.

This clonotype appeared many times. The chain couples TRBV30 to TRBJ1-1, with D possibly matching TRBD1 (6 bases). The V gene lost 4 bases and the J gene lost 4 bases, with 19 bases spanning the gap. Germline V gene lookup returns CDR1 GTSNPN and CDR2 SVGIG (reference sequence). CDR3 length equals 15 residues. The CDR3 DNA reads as TGTGCCTGGAACCATCCAGGCAGGGGAGGCACTGAAGCTTTCTTT. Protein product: CAWNHPGRGGTEAFF.

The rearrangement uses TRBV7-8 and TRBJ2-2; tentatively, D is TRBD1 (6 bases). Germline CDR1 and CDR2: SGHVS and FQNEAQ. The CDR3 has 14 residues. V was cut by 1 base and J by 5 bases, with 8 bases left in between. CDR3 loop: CASSLDRDTGELFF. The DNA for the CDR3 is TGTGCCAGCAGCTTAGACAGGGATACCGGGGAGCTGTTTTTT.

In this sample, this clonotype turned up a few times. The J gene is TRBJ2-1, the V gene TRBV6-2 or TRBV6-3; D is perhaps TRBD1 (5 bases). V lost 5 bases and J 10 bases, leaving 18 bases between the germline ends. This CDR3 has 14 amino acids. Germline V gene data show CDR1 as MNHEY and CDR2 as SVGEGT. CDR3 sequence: CASSRVQRAGEQFF. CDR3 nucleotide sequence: TGTGCCAGCAGTCGGGTTCAACGGGCAGGGGAGCAGTTCTTC.

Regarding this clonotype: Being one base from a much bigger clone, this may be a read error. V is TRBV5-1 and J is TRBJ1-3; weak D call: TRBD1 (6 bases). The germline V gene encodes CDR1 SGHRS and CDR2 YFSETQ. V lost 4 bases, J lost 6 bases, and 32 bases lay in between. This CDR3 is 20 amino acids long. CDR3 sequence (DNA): TGCGCCAGCAGCGAAGGAGGGGGGCGCGCTGCACCGCCGATTGAAAACACCATATATTTT. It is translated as CASSEGGGRAAPPIENTIYF. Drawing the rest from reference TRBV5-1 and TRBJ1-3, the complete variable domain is KAGVTQTPRYLIKTRGQQVTLSCSPISGHRSVSWYQQTPGQGLQFLFEYFSETQRNKGNFPGRFSGRQFSNSRSEMNVSTLELGDSALYLCASSEGGGRAAPPIENTIYFGEGSWLTVV.

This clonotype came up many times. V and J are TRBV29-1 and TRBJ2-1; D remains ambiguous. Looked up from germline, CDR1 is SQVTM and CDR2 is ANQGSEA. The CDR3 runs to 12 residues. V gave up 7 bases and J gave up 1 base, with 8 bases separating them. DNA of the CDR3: TGCAGCGCCTCGCCTTCCTACAATGAGCAGTTCTTC. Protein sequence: CSASPSYNEQFF.

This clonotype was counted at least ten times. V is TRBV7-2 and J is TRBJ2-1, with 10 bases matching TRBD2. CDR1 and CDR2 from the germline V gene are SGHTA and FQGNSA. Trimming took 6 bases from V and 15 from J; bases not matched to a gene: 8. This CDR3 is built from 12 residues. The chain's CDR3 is CASSYEREGWFF. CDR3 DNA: TGTGCCAGCAGTTATGAGCGGGAGGGGTGGTTCTTC.

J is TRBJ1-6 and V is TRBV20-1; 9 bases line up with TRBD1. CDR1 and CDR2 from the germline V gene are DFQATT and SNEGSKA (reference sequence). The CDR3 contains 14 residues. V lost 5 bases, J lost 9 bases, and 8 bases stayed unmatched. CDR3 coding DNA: TGCAGTGCTCTCCGGGACAGGGCCACTTCACCCCTCCACTTT. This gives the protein CSALRDRATSPLHF.

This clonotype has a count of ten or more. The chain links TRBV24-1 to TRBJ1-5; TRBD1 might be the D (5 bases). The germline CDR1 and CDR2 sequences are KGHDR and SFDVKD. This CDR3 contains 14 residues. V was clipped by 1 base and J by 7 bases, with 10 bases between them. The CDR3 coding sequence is TGTGCCACCAGTGATTTTGGTGAGGGGCAGCCCCAGCATTTT. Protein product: CATSDFGEGQPQHF.